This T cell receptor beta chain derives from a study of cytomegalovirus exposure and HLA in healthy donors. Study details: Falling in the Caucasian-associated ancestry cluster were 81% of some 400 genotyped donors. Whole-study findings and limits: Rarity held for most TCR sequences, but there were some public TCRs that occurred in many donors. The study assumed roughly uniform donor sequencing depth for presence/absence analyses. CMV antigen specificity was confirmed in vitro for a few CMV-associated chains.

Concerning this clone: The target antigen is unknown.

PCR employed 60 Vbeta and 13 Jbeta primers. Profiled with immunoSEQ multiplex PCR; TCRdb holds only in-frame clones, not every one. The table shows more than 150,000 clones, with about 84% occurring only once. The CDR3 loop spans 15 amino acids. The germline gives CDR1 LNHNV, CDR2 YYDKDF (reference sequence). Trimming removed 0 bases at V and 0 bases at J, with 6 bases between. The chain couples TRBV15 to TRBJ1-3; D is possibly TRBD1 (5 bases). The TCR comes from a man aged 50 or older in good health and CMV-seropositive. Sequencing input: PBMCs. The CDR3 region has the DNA TGTGCCACCAGCAGAGACAGGGCCTCTGGAAACACCATATATTTT. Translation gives CATSRDRASGNTIYF. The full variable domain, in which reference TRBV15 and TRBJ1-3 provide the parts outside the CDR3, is DAMVIQNPRYQVTQFGKPVTLSCSQTLNHNVMYWYQQKSSQAPKLLFHYYDKDFNNEADTPDNFQSRRPNTSFCFLDIRSPGLGDTAMYLCATSRDRASGNTIYFGEGSWLTVV.